This TCR beta chain was retrieved from a study of CD8 T cells in ankylosing spondylitis. The study, taken as a whole, reports: Disease-associated clones were CD8+ and fairly uncommon in peripheral blood.

In this sample, this clonotype turned up many times. Its antigen remains unknown. TCRdb recomputed calls from the 5' RACE reads with MiXCR, one row per CDR3 protein. Among 250,000 to 400,000 distinct CDR3 sequences, 11% were seen once, and the ten largest hold roughly 9.2%. The sequenced material came from blood, either unsorted or a sorted T cell fraction (not recorded which). The TCR was taken from a female donor with ankylosing spondylitis or in good health (not recorded which).

The CDR3 is CASSPTGISTDTQYF. The CDR3 region has the DNA TGTGCCAGCAGTCCTACAGGGATAAGCACAGATACGCAGTATTTT. The rearrangement links TRBV6-1 to TRBJ2-3; possibly TRBD1 for D (6 bases). Trimming shortened V by 5 bases and J by 0 bases, and 12 bases separated the two germline ends. This CDR3 spans 15 amino acids. Germline CDR1 is MNHNS and CDR2 is SASEGT.